The 20 T cell receptor beta chains presented below share a single source sample, sequenced in a study of regulatory T cells in long-lasting Graves disease. Sequencing libraries for TCR beta were prepared with iRepertoire HTBI primers and Arm-PCR of CDR3 regions. TCRdb re-analysed the multiplex PCR reads in MiXCR, keeping a single row per CDR3 protein. Found here are a few hundred thousand distinct CDR3 sequences, about 20% of them singletons; the top ten hold approximately 14%. Time point noted: newly diagnosed GD, antithyroid drugs for less than 3 months. Researchers made the TCR library from RNA that was extracted from PBMCs. These data were also filed under a second study, of T cells in Graves' hyperthyroidism and ophthalmopathy.

This specimen was peripheral blood mononuclear cells (PBMCs), taken at new diagnosis, from a patient treated with antithyroid drugs. Receptors were obtained from a woman aged 25 to 39 with Graves disease.

In this sample, this clonotype turned up many times. The rearrangement uses TRBV6-1 and TRBJ2-2; tentatively, D is TRBD1 (6 bases). The CDR3 spans 16 residues. CDR1 is MNHNS, CDR2 SASEGT, per germline. V lost 8 bases, J lost 2 bases, and 18 bases lay in between. The CDR3 loop is CASSRTAHLNTGELFF. The CDR3 bases are TGTGCCAGCTCGAGGACAGCACACCTTAACACCGGGGAGCTGTTTTTT.

At least ten counts were recorded for this clonotype. DNA of the CDR3: TGTGCCAGCAGCTTGGCCCGGGCCACGAGGACTGAAGCTTTCTTT. Its protein product is CASSLARATRTEAFF. The chain combines TRBV7-8 with TRBJ1-1; the D is unclear. The CDR3 length is 15 residues. CDR1 SGHVS and CDR2 FQNEAQ come from the germline V gene. V was clipped by 3 bases and J by 5 bases, with 16 bases between them.

This clonotype was seen at least ten times. V and J are TRBV12-5 and TRBJ1-2; unclear D gene. Germline V gives CDR1 LGHNT, CDR2 FRNRAP. The CDR3 contains 12 residues. V lost 4 bases to trimming and J lost 9 bases, with 12 bases between them. As DNA, the CDR3 is TGTGCTAGTGGTTCGACCATAGTCAGCTACACCTTC. This gives the protein CASGSTIVSYTF.

This clonotype has a count of ten or more. The gene calls are TRBV7-8 and TRBJ1-4; D remains ambiguous. The CDR3 sequence is 14 residues long. Per the germline V gene, CDR1 is SGHVS and CDR2 is FQNEAQ. V lost 1 base to trimming and J lost 4 bases, with 7 bases between them. The DNA of the CDR3 is TGTGCCAGCAGCTTAGTATCGCGTAATGAAAAACTGTTTTTT. Translated, it gives CASSLVSRNEKLFF.

This clonotype was counted between two and nine times. The chain recombines TRBV7-2 with TRBJ2-2, with D possibly matching TRBD1 (5 bases). Deletions cut 4 bases from V and 7 bases from J, with 10 bases between. CDR1 is SGHTA and CDR2 is FQGNSA in the germline V gene. This CDR3 region has 13 residues. CDR3 nucleotides: TGTGCCAGCAGCTCAGGGCTGGGCGGGGAGCTGTTTTTT. Encoded protein: CASSSGLGGELFF.

This clonotype has ten or more counts. V usage is TRBV29-1 and J usage is TRBJ1-2; TRBD1 might be the D (5 bases). V lost 4 bases to trimming and J lost 1 base, with 16 bases between them. This CDR3 spans 15 amino acids. Germline V lookup: CDR1 SQVTM, CDR2 ANQGSEA. The CDR3 protein is CSVGSGYTLNYGYTF. CDR3 in DNA: TGCAGCGTTGGGTCAGGGTATACCCTTAACTATGGCTACACCTTC.

This clonotype has ten or more counts. The V gene is TRBV2, the J gene TRBJ2-2; D uncertain. The CDR3 spans 11 residues. V was shortened by 9 bases and J by 5 bases, with 7 bases between the two germline ends. CDR1 and CDR2 (germline): SNHLY, FYNNEI. The CDR3 spells CASLGTGELFF. DNA of the CDR3: TGTGCCAGTCTAGGGACCGGGGAGCTGTTTTTT.

This clonotype was recorded at least ten times. The rearrangement uses TRBV5-5 and TRBJ2-2, with D perhaps being TRBD1 or TRBD2 (5 bases each). The CDR3 covers 16 residues. The germline V and J ends were trimmed by 4 bases and 1 base, with 14 bases remaining between them. The V gene's germline CDR1 is SGHKS and CDR2 YYEKEE (reference sequence). CDR3 loop: CASSASGTVNTGELFF. In DNA, the CDR3 is TGTGCCAGCAGCGCCTCCGGGACGGTGAACACCGGGGAGCTGTTTTTT.

CDR3 loop: CASSYSILTSGVYNEQFF. The CDR3 DNA follows: TGTGCCAGCAGTTACTCCATTTTGACTAGCGGAGTTTACAATGAGCAGTTCTTC. The V call is TRBV6-5, the J call TRBJ2-1; 9 bases map to TRBD2. The trim removed 0 bases at V and 4 bases at J, leaving 10 bases unmatched. This CDR3 has 18 amino acids. Germline CDR1 and CDR2: MNHEY and SVGAGI.

V and J are TRBV5-4 and TRBJ2-2; 11 bases line up with TRBD2. The CDR3 sequence is 15 residues long. Germline-derived CDR1 and CDR2 are SGHNT and YYREEE (reference sequence). After removal of 1 base from V and 5 bases from J, the junction contained 1 base not matched to a gene. CDR3 nucleotide sequence: TGTGCCAGCAGCTTGAGGACTAGCGGGACCGGGGAGCTGTTTTTT. Protein sequence: CASSLRTSGTGELFF.

Ten or more counts support this clonotype. V is TRBV5-1 and J is TRBJ1-5; maybe TRBD1 (5 bases). CDR3 length: 16 residues. V gave up 6 bases and J gave up 0 bases, with 16 bases separating them. Germline V gene data show CDR1 as SGHRS and CDR2 as YFSETQ. CDR3 DNA: TGCGCCAGCAAATCTGGGGACGGGGATAGCAATCAGCCCCAGCATTTT. Translating gives CASKSGDGDSNQPQHF. The full variable domain, its missing parts supplied by reference TRBV5-1 and TRBJ1-5, is KAGVTQTPRYLIKTRGQQVTLSCSPISGHRSVSWYQQTPGQGLQFLFEYFSETQRNKGNFPGRFSGRQFSNSRSEMNVSTLELGDSALYLCASKSGDGDSNQPQHFGDGTRLSIL.

This clonotype showed up many times. This chain joins TRBV7-8 and TRBJ1-2; 8 bases map to TRBD1. With 1 base clipped from V and 8 bases from J, the junction kept 0 bases outside the gene matches. The CDR3 consists of 12 residues. Per the germline V gene, CDR1 is SGHVS and CDR2 is FQNEAQ. CDR3 protein: CASSLGTGGYTF. In DNA, the CDR3 is TGTGCCAGCAGCTTAGGGACAGGGGGCTACACCTTC.

The chain employs TRBV20-1 and TRBJ2-7; 10 bases agree with TRBD1. The CDR3 consists of 14 residues. Germline V gene sequence: CDR1 DFQATT, CDR2 SNEGSKA (reference sequence). V shed 5 bases and J 5 bases; nucleotides not matched to a gene: 9. This CDR3 reads CSAPQGTGAHEQYF. CDR3 DNA sequence: TGCAGTGCTCCCCAAGGGACAGGGGCACACGAGCAGTACTTC.

This clonotype has more than one count but fewer than ten. The CDR3 bases are TGCGCCAGCAGCCAAGATCCGACGGTGGGGACAGATACGCAGTATTTT. Translating it yields CASSQDPTVGTDTQYF. V usage is TRBV4-1 and J usage is TRBJ2-3; D gene uncertain. The V gene lost 0 bases and the J gene lost 3 bases, with 13 bases spanning the gap. The CDR3 sequence is 16 residues long. CDR1 and CDR2 from the germline V gene are MGHRA and YSYEKL.

A note on this clonotype: Since a much larger clone is just one base distant, this may be a read error. The chain couples TRBV3-1 to TRBJ2-1, with 8 bases identical to TRBD2. The germline V gene has CDR1 LGHDT and CDR2 YNNKEL (reference sequence). The CDR3 spans 22 residues. CDR3 region: CASSLKGAGFAGGGISHNEQFF. CDR3 sequence (DNA): TGTGCCAGCAGCCTAAAGGGCGCGGGGTTCGCGGGCGGGGGGATCTCCCACAATGAGCAGTTCTTC.

Note on this clonotype: A much larger clone lies a single base off, so this may be a read error. The rearrangement uses TRBV10-3 and TRBJ2-7; D tentatively reads TRBD1 or TRBD2 (5 bases each). CDR1 is ENHRY, CDR2 SYGVKD, per germline. CDR3 size: 13 residues. The DNA for the CDR3 is TGTGCCATCACGGGCGACAACCGGGACGAGCGGTACTTC. This sequence encodes CAITGDNRDERYF.

V is TRBV2 and J is TRBJ2-1; 11 bases align to TRBD2. V lost 3 bases to trimming and J lost 10 bases; unmatched junction nucleotides: 8. This CDR3 region has 15 residues. Per the germline V gene, CDR1 is SNHLY and CDR2 is FYNNEI. In nucleotides, the CDR3 is TGTGCCAGCAGTGATGGGCTAGCGGGAGGATGGGAGCAGTTCTTC. Its protein is CASSDGLAGGWEQFF.

This clonotype came up many times. The genes are TRBV15 and TRBJ2-3, with 7 bases matching TRBD2. V trimming: 0 bases; J trimming: 4 bases; junction bases outside the gene matches: 13. From germline, CDR1 is LNHNV and CDR2 YYDKDF (reference sequence). The CDR3 extends over 18 amino acids. The CDR3 reads CATSREVSGGPTSDTQYF. The CDR3, as DNA: TGTGCCACCAGCAGAGAGGTTTCGGGGGGACCAACGTCAGATACGCAGTATTTT.

This clonotype came up many times. The chain uses TRBV7-3 and TRBJ2-1; 10 bases fit TRBD2. CDR1 is SGHTA and CDR2 is FQGTGA in the germline V gene. CDR3 length equals 14 residues. V trimming: 3 bases; J trimming: 8 bases; junction bases outside the gene matches: 4. As DNA, the CDR3 is TGTGCCAGCAGCTTTAGCGGGGGGAACTATGAGCAGTTCTTC. Translated, it gives CASSFSGGNYEQFF.

This clonotype was seen a few times. This chain uses TRBV5-4 with TRBJ1-1; tentatively, D is TRBD1 (5 bases). V was shortened by 5 bases and J by 5 bases, with 16 bases between the two germline ends. The CDR3 runs to 14 residues. Germline V gene lookup returns CDR1 SGHNT and CDR2 YYREEE (reference sequence). CDR3 sequence reads: CASRPDTGGTEAFF. CDR3 sequence (DNA): TGTGCCAGCAGACCCGACACGGGGGGGACTGAAGCTTTCTTT.